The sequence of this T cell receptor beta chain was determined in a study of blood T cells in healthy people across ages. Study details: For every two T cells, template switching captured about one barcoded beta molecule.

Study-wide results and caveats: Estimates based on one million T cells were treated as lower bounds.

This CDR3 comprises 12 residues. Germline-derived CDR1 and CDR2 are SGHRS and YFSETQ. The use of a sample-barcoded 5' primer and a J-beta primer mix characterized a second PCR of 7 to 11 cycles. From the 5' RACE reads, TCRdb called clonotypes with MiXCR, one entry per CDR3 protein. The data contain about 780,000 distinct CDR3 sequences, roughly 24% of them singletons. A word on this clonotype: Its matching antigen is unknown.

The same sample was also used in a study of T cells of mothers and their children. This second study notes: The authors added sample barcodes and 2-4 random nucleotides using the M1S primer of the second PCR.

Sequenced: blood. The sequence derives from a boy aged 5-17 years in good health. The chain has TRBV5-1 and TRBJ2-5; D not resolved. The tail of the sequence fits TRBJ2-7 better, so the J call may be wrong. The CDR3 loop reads CASKDGSYEQYF. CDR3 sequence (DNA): TGCGCCAGCAAGGACGGCTCCTACGAGCAGTACTTC.